A single sample is the source of the 9 T cell receptor beta chains below, sequenced in a study of graft-versus-host responses after intestinal transplantation. Some clones are missing from TCRdb's copy, which holds only in-frame ones; the method was immunoSEQ multiplex PCR. The sample shows 14,000 or so clones, over 75% of them seen only once. The sequenced sample was bone marrow, obtained just over 120 days after intestinal transplantation. The receptors shown here come from a human patient who received an intestinal transplant, so some T cells may come from the graft donor.

The chain is built from TRBV5-6 and TRBJ2-2; 10 nucleotides line up with TRBD1. Trimming removed 0 bases from V and 3 bases from J; junction bases left unmatched: 2. Germline assignment: CDR1 SGHDT and CDR2 YYEEEE. The CDR3 consists of 16 residues. The DNA of the CDR3 is TGTGCCAGCAGCTTGGGCGGGACAGGGGACACCGGGGAGCTGTTTTTT. This gives the protein CASSLGGTGDTGELFF.

This chain connects TRBV30 to TRBJ2-3; D uncertain. The V end lost 5 bases, the J end lost 1 base, and 13 bases lay between the germline ends. This CDR3 is built from 14 residues. CDR1 is GTSNPN, CDR2 SVGIG, per germline (reference sequence). The CDR3 sequence: CAWSLHSGTDTQYF. In nucleotides, the CDR3 is TGTGCCTGGTCCTTACACAGCGGCACAGATACGCAGTATTTT.

This chain links TRBV27 with TRBJ1-5; 8 bases match TRBD1. In germline, CDR1 is MNHEY, CDR2 SMNVEV (reference sequence). The CDR3 loop spans 14 amino acids. Trimming at V came to 5 bases and at J to 4 bases, leaving 4 bases not matched to a gene. The CDR3 reads CASSLRQGNQPQHF. The CDR3 nucleotides are TGTGCCAGCAGTCTCCGACAGGGGAATCAGCCCCAGCATTTT.

In this sample, this clone turned up once. This chain joins TRBV6-1 and TRBJ1-5, with D tentatively TRBD1 (5 bases). The CDR3 is 13 residues long. The germline V and J ends were trimmed by 0 bases and 9 bases, with 9 bases remaining between them. From germline, CDR1 is MNHNS and CDR2 SASEGT. In DNA, the CDR3 is TGTGCCAGCAGTGAAGCAGGGGAACGGCCCCAGCATTTT. Protein sequence: CASSEAGERPQHF.

This clone has a handful of counts. V and J are TRBV28 and TRBJ1-5; TRBD1 might be the D (6 bases). CDR1 is MDHEN and CDR2 is SYDVKM in the germline V gene. V was clipped by 3 bases and J by 1 base, with 16 bases between them. The length of the CDR3 is 17 residues. The CDR3 is CASSLGTGWWSNQPQHF. The DNA of the CDR3 is TGTGCCAGCAGTTTGGGAACAGGGTGGTGGAGCAATCAGCCCCAGCATTTT.

The V and J genes are TRBV4-3 and TRBJ2-2, with D hard to call. This CDR3 region has 16 residues. V lost 0 bases, J lost 2 bases, and 10 bases lay in between. Germline CDR1 reads LGHNA; CDR2 reads YSLEER. The CDR3 sequence is CASSQEWGTNTGELFF. CDR3 nucleotides: TGCGCCAGCAGCCAAGAATGGGGAACCAACACCGGGGAGCTGTTTTTT.

The chain has TRBV7-3 and TRBJ1-1, with TRBD1 matching 7 bases. The CDR3 totals 13 residues. The V gene end was trimmed by 5 bases and the J gene end by 1 base; junction bases not matched to a gene: 1. CDR1 is SGHTA, CDR2 FQGTGA, per germline. The CDR3 DNA reads as TGTGCCAGCAGCGAGGGGGCGAACACTGAAGCTTTCTTT. Its translation is CASSEGANTEAFF. Supplemented by reference TRBV7-3 and TRBJ1-1, the full variable domain reads GAGVSQTPSNKVTEKGKYVELRCDPISGHTALYWYRQSLGQGPEFLIYFQGTGAADDSGLPNDRFFAVRPEGSVSTLKIQRTERGDSAVYLCASSEGANTEAFFGQGTRLTVV.

V and J are TRBV25-1 and TRBJ1-1, with 7 nucleotides matching TRBD1. Germline CDR1 MGHDK, CDR2 SYGVNS. Trimming cost V 5 bases and J 6 bases; bases outside gene matches: 12. The CDR3 runs 15 residues. The CDR3 DNA follows: TGTGCCAGCAGTAAAACAGGGGACACCGTCCCTGAAGCTTTCTTT. Translating it yields CASSKTGDTVPEAFF.

This sequence joins TRBV28 and TRBJ2-5; D unclear. Germline CDR1 and CDR2: MDHEN and SYDVKM. The CDR3 is 13 residues long. The ends were cut back, 0 bases at V and 5 bases at J, with 7 bases in the middle. The CDR3 loop reads CASSLWGEETQYF. In DNA, the CDR3 is TGTGCCAGCAGTTTATGGGGTGAGGAGACCCAGTACTTC.